The entry that follows covers one TCR beta chain sequence. Sample time point: 2015-2016 season, pre-vaccination. Donors were community-dwelling with no influenza vaccine in the prior 6 months. Sorted cTfh were non-naive CD4+CXCR5+PD-1+, either ICOS+CD38+ or ICOS-CD38-. This sample is part of a study of follicular helper T cells after annual influenza vaccination. Some clones are missing from TCRdb's copy, which holds only in-frame ones; the method was immunoSEQ multiplex PCR. Altogether 3,500 to 5,500 clones are present, 65% to 85% being singletons, with the ten largest covering approximately 2.2%. Sequencing used CXCR5+ CD38- circulating T follicular helper cells from blood, obtained on the day of influenza vaccination. Subset denoted: circulating Tfh, non-naive CD4+CXCR5+PD-1+ (ICOS+CD38+ or ICOS-CD38-). The sequence was obtained from an adult who received the influenza vaccine.

The CDR3 here is CASSQDGRRETQYF. CDR3 DNA sequence: TGCGCCAGCAGCCAAGACGGTAGGCGGGAGACCCAGTACTTC. This rearrangement joins TRBV4-1 to TRBJ2-5, with D hard to call. The ends were cut back, 0 bases at V and 5 bases at J, with 10 bases in the middle. This CDR3 spans 14 amino acids. CDR1 MGHRA and CDR2 YSYEKL come from the germline V gene.